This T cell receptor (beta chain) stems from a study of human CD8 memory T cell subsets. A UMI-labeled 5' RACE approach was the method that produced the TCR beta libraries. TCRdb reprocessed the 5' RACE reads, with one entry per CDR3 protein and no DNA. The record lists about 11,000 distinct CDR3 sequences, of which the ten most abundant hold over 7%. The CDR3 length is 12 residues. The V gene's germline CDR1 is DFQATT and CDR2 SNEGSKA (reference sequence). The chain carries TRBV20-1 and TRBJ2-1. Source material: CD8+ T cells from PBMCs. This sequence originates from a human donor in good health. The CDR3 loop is CSALSSYNEQFF.